The clone carrying this T cell receptor (beta chain) was recorded a few times. The antigen remains undetermined. The sample carries other DNA sequences with the same CDR3. The sample originates from a study of cytomegalovirus exposure and HLA in healthy donors. Overall study: Within an early data release were about 85 million unique TCRs drawn from HLA-typed donors. When over 300 donors were genotyped, 80% to 90% of them were found to fall in the Caucasian-associated ancestry cluster.

The PCR employed 60 Vbeta primers together with 13 Jbeta primers. The repertoire was sequenced with immunoSEQ multiplex PCR; TCRdb's copy has only in-frame clones and lacks some. The sample yields under 200,000 clones, 75% to 85% seen once. Study-wide results and caveats: Later on, a genetic analysis was performed. It linked a missense variant in DCLRE1C with V- and J-gene trimming of TCR beta.

The specimen sequenced was PBMCs. This receptor was taken from a male donor in good health and CMV-seropositive.

The CDR3 bases are TGTGCCAGTAGTATAGGGCGGGAAGAGACCCAGTACTTC. This sequence encodes CASSIGREETQYF. The gene calls are TRBV19 and TRBJ2-5, with D perhaps TRBD2 (5 bases). CDR3 length: 13 residues. Germline V gives CDR1 LNHDA, CDR2 SQIVND (reference sequence). V dropped 1 base and J dropped 3 bases, with 6 bases sitting between them. The entire variable domain, with the rest obtained from reference TRBV19 and TRBJ2-5, is as follows: DGGITQSPKYLFRKEGQNVTLSCEQNLNHDAMYWYRQDPGQGLRLIYYSQIVNDFQKGDIAEGYSVSREKKESFPLTVTSAQKNPTAFYLCASSIGREETQYFGPGTRLLVL.